The clone carrying this T cell receptor (beta chain) has only a few counts. This record belongs to a study of response to subunit inactivated influenza vaccine. This CDR3 is built from 15 residues. With 3 bases removed from V and 4 bases from J, the gap between germline ends came to 13 bases. In germline, CDR1 is MDHEN, CDR2 SYDVKM. Via MiXCR, TCRdb re-called the RT-PCR reads, giving one row per CDR3 protein. The repertoire has 500,000 to 550,000 distinct CDR3 sequences, roughly 7.9% of them found once; the top ten carry around 13%. The chain is built from TRBV28 and TRBJ1-5; possibly TRBD1 for D (6 bases). The TCR was taken from a man aged 45 to 75 who received an inactivated influenza vaccine. The source material was PBMCs from blood, sampled about 23 months after vaccination. CDR3 sequence reads: CASSFGQGPNQPQHF. CDR3 nucleotide sequence: TGTGCCAGCAGTTTCGGGCAGGGGCCAAATCAGCCCCAGCATTTT.